Sequencing of this T cell receptor beta chain was carried out in a study of T-cell memory formation after mild COVID-19. V gave up 1 base and J gave up 2 bases; unmatched junction bases: 9. The CDR3 runs 17 residues. Germline V gene sequence: CDR1 LGHNA, CDR2 YNFKEQ. TCRdb re-derived calls from the 5' RACE reads in MiXCR, one entry per CDR3 protein. This table has 57,000 or so distinct CDR3 sequences, around 10% appearing once. This clonotype has ten or more counts. Sequencing was done on a sample of PBMCs or a T cell subset sorted from them (not recorded which). The V gene is TRBV4-2, the J gene TRBJ2-7; 9 bases are a match to TRBD1. The origin of this receptor is a man aged 18 to 30 who had mild COVID-19 (a few samples of this study predate the infection). Cell type and time point are not known. In DNA, the CDR3 is TGTGCCAGCAGCCAAGTGTCGGGACAGGGAGGAACCTACGAGCAGTACTTC. This translates into CASSQVSGQGGTYEQYF.